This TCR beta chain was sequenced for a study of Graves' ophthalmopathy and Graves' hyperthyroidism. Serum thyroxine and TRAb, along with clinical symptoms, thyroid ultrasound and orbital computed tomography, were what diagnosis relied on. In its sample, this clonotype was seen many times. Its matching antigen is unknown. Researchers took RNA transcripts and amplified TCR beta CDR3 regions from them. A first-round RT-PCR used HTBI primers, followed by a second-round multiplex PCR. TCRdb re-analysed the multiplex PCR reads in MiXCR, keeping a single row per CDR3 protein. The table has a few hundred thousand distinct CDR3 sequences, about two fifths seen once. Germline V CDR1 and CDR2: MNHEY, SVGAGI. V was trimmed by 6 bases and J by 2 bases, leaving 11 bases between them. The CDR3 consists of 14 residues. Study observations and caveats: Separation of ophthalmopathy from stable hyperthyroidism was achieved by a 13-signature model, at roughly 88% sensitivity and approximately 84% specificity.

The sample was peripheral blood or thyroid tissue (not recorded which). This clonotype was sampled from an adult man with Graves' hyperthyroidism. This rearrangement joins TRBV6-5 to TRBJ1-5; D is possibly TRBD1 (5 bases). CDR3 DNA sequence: TGTGCCAGCAGCACCGACAGAGGCAATCAGCCCCAGCATTTT. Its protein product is CASSTDRGNQPQHF.